The rows below give T cell receptor beta chains drawn from one sample of a study of technical replicates of blood from a few donors. The method was immunoSEQ multiplex PCR; TCRdb's version includes in-frame clones alone and lacks a portion of them. The sample shows 80,000 to 95,000 clones, 94% of them seen only once. Sequences were obtained from T cells isolated from PBMCs. These receptors all stem from a human donor in good health. The CDR3 runs from the conserved cysteine through the conserved F or W. The order of the fields is clone size, D gene, V gene, J gene, CDR3 DNA, CDR3 protein. A D gene is named only where the DNA matches it firmly. A clone size is listed for some rows: how often the clone was seen (once, few, many), or a class if it is expanded.

NA	NA	TRBV6-1	TRBJ1-2	TGTGCCAGCAGTGATGCGGCAGGGTGGGCCTATGGCTACACCTTC	CASSDAAGWAYGYTF
NA	NA	TRBV14	TRBJ1-1	TGTGCCAGCGCGTCGCGGGTCAGAGGCACTGAAGCTTTCTTT	CASASRVRGTEAFF
NA	NA	TRBV6-1	TRBJ2-5	TGTGCCAGCAGTGAAGCCAGGGGACAGACCCAGTACTTC	CASSEARGQTQYF
NA	NA	TRBV7-3	TRBJ2-3	TGTGCCAGCAGCCTGCGGGGAACTAGCACAGATACGCAGTATTTT	CASSLRGTSTDTQYF
NA	TRBD2	TRBV9	TRBJ2-7	TGTGCCAGCAGTGGGACTAGCGGGACTGCCGAGCAGTACTTC	CASSGTSGTAEQYF
NA	NA	TRBV5-4	TRBJ1-4	TGTGCCAGCAGCGGCGGGACGCCAACTAATGAAAAACTGTTTTTT	CASSGGTPTNEKLFF
NA	NA	TRBV9	TRBJ1-4	TGTGCCAGCAGCGTAGTGTCAGGCAGGGATGAAAAACTGTTTTTT	CASSVVSGRDEKLFF
NA	NA	TRBV5-4	TRBJ2-1	TGTGCCAGCAGCTTGGTCGGAGGCCGGAACAATGAGCAGTTCTTC	CASSLVGGRNNEQFF
NA	NA	TRBV27	TRBJ2-7	TGTGCCAGCAGGCGGGGGCCAGCGGTCACAGCCTACGAGCAGTACTTC	CASRRGPAVTAYEQYF
NA	NA	TRBV5-1	TRBJ2-1	TGCGCCAGCAGCCCCCTGGGCGGGGAATGGATGAATCCTGAGCAGTTCTTC	CASSPLGGEWMNPEQFF
NA	TRBD2	TRBV19	TRBJ2-7	TGTGCCAGTAGTATCTCAGCGGGAGAAATGAACGAGCAGTACTTC	CASSISAGEMNEQYF
NA	TRBD1	TRBV5-4	TRBJ2-1	TGTGCCAGCAGCCTCGGACAGGGCCCCTACAATGAGCAGTTCTTC	CASSLGQGPYNEQFF
NA	NA	TRBV6-5	TRBJ2-7	TGTGCCACCTCGGGGAGCTCCTACGAGCAGTACTTC	CATSGSSYEQYF
NA	NA	TRBV7-7	TRBJ2-7	TGTGCTAGCAGCTTAGAATGGGGGGATTACGAGCAGTACTTC	CASSLEWGDYEQYF
once	NA	TRBV28	TRBJ2-7	TGTGCCAGCAGCTCCTACTCCTACGAGCAGTACTTC	CASSSYSYEQYF
NA	TRBD1	TRBV28	TRBJ2-7	TGTGCCAGCAGCTCCGGGACAGGATCCAACTACGAGCAGTACTTC	CASSSGTGSNYEQYF
NA	NA	TRBV27	TRBJ1-1	TGTGCCAGCAGTTTATCCTACAGACACACTGAAGCTTTCTTT	CASSLSYRHTEAFF
NA	TRBD2	TRBV10-3	TRBJ2-1	TGTGCCATCAGTGAGTATAGCGGGAGGTCCAATGAGCAGTTCTTC	CAISEYSGRSNEQFF
NA	TRBD1	TRBV7-2	TRBJ2-7	TGTGCCAGCAGCTTAGTGAGTATTTATGGGGACAGGAACTACGAGCAGTACTTC	CASSLVSIYGDRNYEQYF
NA	NA	TRBV28	TRBJ1-5	TGTGCCAGCAGTTTTCGGGTGCGGCCCCAGCATTTT	CASSFRVRPQHF
once	TRBD1	TRBV2	TRBJ1-5	TGTGCCCGATCGACAGGGAATAGCAATCAGCCCCAGCATTTT	CARSTGNSNQPQHF
NA	NA	TRBV7-8	TRBJ1-5	TGTGCCAGCAGCTCCAACAGGGCTGGTCAGCCCCAGCATTTT	CASSSNRAGQPQHF
NA	NA	TRBV7-9	TRBJ2-7	TGTGCCAGCAGCCGAGCGGCCTCGGTGGGTCTAAAGTACGAGCAGTACTTC	CASSRAASVGLKYEQYF
NA	TRBD1	TRBV5-4	TRBJ2-7	TGTGCCAGCAGCCTCGGGACAGACTCCTACGAGCAGTACTTC	CASSLGTDSYEQYF
once	TRBD1	TRBV19	TRBJ1-2	TGTGCCAGTAGGGACAGGGGGGGTAACTATGGCTACACCTTC	CASRDRGGNYGYTF
NA	NA	TRBV30	TRBJ1-2	TGTGCCTGGAGTGAATTGACAGCCTTTAACTATGGCTACACCTTC	CAWSELTAFNYGYTF
NA	TRBD2	TRBV4-1	TRBJ2-4	TGCGCCAGCAGCCAAGGGCTAGCGGGGGGGAGGACCAAAAACATTCAGTACTTC	CASSQGLAGGRTKNIQYF
once	NA	TRBV30	TRBJ1-1	TGTGCCTGGGACAGGCGGTGGAACACTGAAGCTTTCTTT	CAWDRRWNTEAFF
few	NA	TRBV6-5	TRBJ1-1	TGTGCCAGCAGTTACTCGAGTCTACGCGAAGCTTTCTTT	CASSYSSLREAFF
NA	TRBD2	TRBV13	TRBJ2-1	TGTGCCAGCAGCTTAGGCCAATCCCCTAGCGGGAGACACTTAAGCTCCTACAATGAGCAGTTCTTC	CASSLGQSPSGRHLSSYNEQFF
NA	NA	TRBV2	TRBJ2-7	TGTGCCAGCAGTGAAACGGGGTTCTACGAGCAGTACTTC	CASSETGFYEQYF
once	TRBD1	TRBV11-3	TRBJ2-7	TGTGCCAGCCGCGCGGGACAGGGGCTTTACGAGCAGTACTTC	CASRAGQGLYEQYF
NA	NA	TRBV28	TRBJ2-7	TGTGCCAGTTTCGGACTTCACTACGAGCAGTACTTC	CASFGLHYEQYF
NA	NA	TRBV25-1	TRBJ2-1	TGTGCCAGCAGCCACGGGTCCGTTCATAGCTCCTACAATGAGCAGTTCTTC	CASSHGSVHSSYNEQFF
NA	NA	TRBV7-6	TRBJ2-3	TGTGCCAGCAGCTCGCGACAGGCCCCGGGTACGCAGTATTTT	CASSSRQAPGTQYF
NA	TRBD2	TRBV7-9	TRBJ2-1	TGTGCCAGATCGGCGGGGGGGCCCTACAATGAGCAGTTCTTC	CARSAGGPYNEQFF
NA	TRBD2	TRBV15	TRBJ2-7	TGTGCCACCTCGTGGGGGAGGGCCTACGAGCAGTACTTC	CATSWGRAYEQYF
NA	TRBD1	TRBV6-5	TRBJ1-1	TGTGCCAGCACCAGGACAGGGGGCCACGGGGCTGAAGCTTTCTTT	CASTRTGGHGAEAFF
NA	NA	TRBV30	TRBJ1-1	TGTGCCTGGAGAGCCGGGGTTAACACTGAAGCTTTCTTT	CAWRAGVNTEAFF
NA	NA	TRBV2	TRBJ1-1	TGTGCCAGCAGTGGACGGGGGGTAGGCACTGAAGCTTTCTTT	CASSGRGVGTEAFF
NA	TRBD1	TRBV15	TRBJ1-1	TGTGCCACCAGCAGAGCACAGGGGTACACTGAAGCTTTCTTT	CATSRAQGYTEAFF
NA	NA	TRBV18	TRBJ2-2	TGTGCCAGCTCACCACGAAGGACAGCGAACACCGGGGAGCTGTTTTTT	CASSPRRTANTGELFF
NA	NA	TRBV7-2	TRBJ2-5	TGTGCCAGCAGTTTTGTCCTGGGGGCAAGTAGAGAGACCCAGTACTTC	CASSFVLGASRETQYF
once	TRBD1	TRBV7-3	TRBJ1-2	TGTGCCAGCAGCCAACCGGGGACAGGCGGTGGCTACACCTTC	CASSQPGTGGGYTF
NA	NA	TRBV12-2	TRBJ2-1	TGTGCAAGTCGCTTAGAACTAGCGGGAGAGGCTAATGAGCAGTTCTTC	CASRLELAGEANEQFF
few	NA	TRBV9	TRBJ2-2	TGTGCCAGCAGCGTAGCGTCGGGGATCGGGGAGCTGTTTTTT	CASSVASGIGELFF